The 8 T cell receptor beta chains presented below share a single source sample, sequenced in a study of T cell responses to AZD1222 COVID-19 vaccine. TCRdb keeps only in-frame clones here, not all; method: immunoSEQ multiplex PCR. The sample shows roughly 77,000 clones, 90% to 95% of them seen only once. The sample in question was peripheral blood, obtained on day 0 of MenACWY control vaccination. The receptors originated from an adult in good health.

The V and J genes are TRBV28 and TRBJ2-7, with D tentatively TRBD1 (5 bases). Germline-derived CDR1 and CDR2 are MDHEN and SYDVKM. With 9 bases removed from V and 1 base from J, the gap between germline ends came to 10 bases. CDR3 size: 12 residues. The CDR3: CASIDSSYEQYF. CDR3 bases: TGTGCCAGTATCGACAGTTCCTACGAGCAGTACTTC.

The rearrangement uses TRBV7-3 and TRBJ2-1; D is uncertain. V was clipped by 5 bases and J by 5 bases, with 10 bases between them. Germline V CDR1 and CDR2: SGHTA, FQGTGA. The CDR3 spans 13 residues. The CDR3 spells CASSQWPDNEQFF. The CDR3, as DNA: TGTGCCAGCAGCCAATGGCCCGACAATGAGCAGTTCTTC.

The genes are TRBV28 and TRBJ1-2; 11 positions agree with TRBD1. The germline gives CDR1 MDHEN, CDR2 SYDVKM. J was trimmed by 4 bases and V by 3 bases; bases with no gene match: 4. This CDR3 region has 15 residues. The CDR3, as DNA: TGTGCCAGCAGTTTGCTGGGACAGGGGGGCTATGGCTACACCTTC. Protein product: CASSLLGQGGYGYTF.

This chain links TRBV28 with TRBJ1-1, with 11 bases lining up with TRBD1. Trimming removed 7 bases from V and 3 bases from J; junction bases left unmatched: 4. The CDR3 is 14 residues long. Looked up from germline, CDR1 is MDHEN and CDR2 is SYDVKM. CDR3 loop: CASIRDRGYTEAFF. CDR3 DNA: TGTGCCAGCATCCGGGACAGGGGGTACACTGAAGCTTTCTTT.

The chain employs TRBV7-9 and TRBJ1-5, with D possibly matching TRBD1 (6 bases). This CDR3 contains 15 residues. Germline-derived CDR1 and CDR2 are SEHNR and FQNEAQ (reference sequence). With 5 bases removed from V and 1 base from J, the gap between germline ends came to 12 bases. Here the CDR3 reads CASSTTGSSNQPQHF. CDR3 bases: TGTGCCAGCAGCACTACAGGGTCCAGCAATCAGCCCCAGCATTTT.

The gene calls are TRBV5-1 and TRBJ2-3; D is uncertain. The CDR3 is 13 residues long. Germline V gene sequence: CDR1 SGHRS, CDR2 YFSETQ. V shed 6 bases and J shed 0 bases, with 8 bases lying between them. In nucleotides, the CDR3 is TGCGCCAGCAACCCTTCTAGCACAGATACGCAGTATTTT. Its protein product is CASNPSSTDTQYF.

This rearrangement joins TRBV3-1 (or the pseudogene TRBV3-2) to TRBJ1-4; D gene unclear. Per germline, CDR1 LGHDT and CDR2 YNNKEL (reference sequence). The V and J ends lost 3 bases and 3 bases respectively, with 2 bases between them. The CDR3 spans 12 residues. This CDR3 reads CASSHANEKLFF. In DNA form, the CDR3 reads TGTGCCAGCAGCCACGCTAATGAAAAACTGTTTTTT.

This clone was detected only once. The gene calls are TRBV9 and TRBJ1-4; the D gene is possibly TRBD1 (6 bases). Trimming shortened V by 0 bases and J by 8 bases, and 14 bases separated the two germline ends. This CDR3 is 15 amino acids long. Germline V gene lookup returns CDR1 SGDLS and CDR2 YYNGEE. CDR3 sequence (DNA): TGTGCCAGCAGCGTAGACGGGGGCGAGGGGGAAAAACTGTTTTTT. This encodes CASSVDGGEGEKLFF.